The 31 T cell receptor beta chains listed next were all sequenced from one sample in a study of human T cells and chemical hapten exposure (dated by TCRdb to about 2021). To prepare the library, RACE was applied. The run used a NextSeq 500. Through fastp at Q25 and MiXCR, TCRdb rebuilt clones from the public reads, retaining in-frame beta chains. Rows are combined by CDR3 protein, so each entry shows the most common genes and DNA. The sample table contains 150,000 to 200,000 distinct CDR3 sequences; only one count was recorded for approximately 20% of them. About 7% of the sample goes to the ten largest clones. What this sample's time point label stands for: patch test 1, 2 weeks after DPC sensitization. What this sample's treatment or condition label stands for: therapeutic diphenylcyclopropenone sensitization with weekly scalp DPC. Sequenced material: whole blood, taken in connection with sensitization to the hapten diphenylcyclopropenone (DPC). Receptors were obtained from a woman between 45 and 60 years old with alopecia areata. Some clones in this sample may be carry-over from other donors' samples.

V and J are TRBV20-1 and TRBJ2-1, with D hard to call. Germline lookup yields CDR1 DFQATT and CDR2 SNEGSKA (reference sequence). This CDR3 region has 10 residues. V was pared by 1 base and J by 9 bases, with 4 bases between. As DNA, the CDR3 is TGCAGTGCTAGAGTGGTTGAGCAGTTCTTC. Translating gives CSARVVEQFF.

In its sample, this clonotype was seen a few times. CDR3 DNA: TGCGCCAGCAGCTTGGCGGGGGCCGGCCAAGAGACCCAGTACTTC. It specifies CASSLAGAGQETQYF. The genes are TRBV5-1 and TRBJ2-5; possibly TRBD1 or TRBD2 for D (6 bases each). The CDR3 is 15 residues long. Per the germline V gene, CDR1 is SGHRS and CDR2 is YFSETQ. The V end was cut by 0 bases, the J end by 1 base, with 10 bases between.

The table lists this clonotype with a count of one. In DNA form, the CDR3 reads TGTGCCAGCAGCCAAGTCTCCGAGCAGTACTTC. Translation: CASSQVSEQYF. The rearrangement joins TRBV14 to TRBJ2-7; D remains unclear. The CDR3 contains 11 residues. With 1 base removed from V and 6 bases from J, the gap between germline ends came to 4 bases. Germline-derived CDR1 and CDR2 are SGHDN and FVKESK.

The chain recombines TRBV29-1 with TRBJ2-1; D gene unclear. Per germline, CDR1 SQVTM and CDR2 ANQGSEA. This CDR3 has 15 residues. The V gene lost 4 bases and the J gene lost 0 bases, with 13 bases spanning the gap. The CDR3 DNA follows: TGCAGCGTTGCTGCCACCATAGACTCCTACAATGAGCAGTTCTTC. Translating it yields CSVAATIDSYNEQFF.

This clonotype was detected only a few times. This chain connects TRBV28 to TRBJ1-4; tentative D call: TRBD1 (5 bases). V shed 7 bases and J shed 2 bases, with 14 bases lying between them. CDR1 and CDR2 from the germline V gene are MDHEN and SYDVKM. The length of the CDR3 is 15 residues. Here the CDR3 reads CASIGDLSTNEKLFF. In DNA form, the CDR3 reads TGTGCCAGCATAGGGGACTTATCGACTAATGAAAAACTGTTTTTT.

This clonotype turned up a few times. V is TRBV11-1 and J is TRBJ2-3, with 8 nucleotides matching TRBD2. After removal of 2 bases from V and 4 bases from J, the junction contained 5 bases not matched to a gene. CDR1 is SGHAT and CDR2 is FQDESV in the germline V gene (reference sequence). This CDR3 has 15 residues. CDR3 nucleotides: TGTGCCAGCAGCTTAAGCGGGAGCAAGCCAGATACGCAGTATTTT. It is translated as CASSLSGSKPDTQYF. Using reference TRBV11-1 and TRBJ2-3 for the parts outside the CDR3, the full variable domain is EAEVAQSPRYKITEKSQAVAFWCDPISGHATLYWYRQILGQGPELLVQFQDESVVDDSQLPKDRFSAERLKGVDSTLKIQPAELGDSAMYLCASSLSGSKPDTQYFGPGTRLTVL.

This rearrangement joins TRBV7-2 to TRBJ2-1; 13 nucleotides agree with TRBD2. The trim removed 4 bases at V and 4 bases at J, leaving 13 bases unmatched. CDR3 size: 19 residues. Germline V gene lookup returns CDR1 SGHTA and CDR2 FQGNSA. CDR3 sequence reads: CASSSGGLAGPIIYNEQFF. The CDR3 DNA reads as TGTGCCAGCAGCTCCGGGGGACTAGCGGGACCAATTATTTACAATGAGCAGTTCTTC.

The rearrangement uses TRBV6-4 and TRBJ2-7, with D possibly matching TRBD2 (5 bases). Trimming pared 2 bases from V and 6 bases from J, leaving 8 bases between. The germline V gene encodes CDR1 MRHNA and CDR2 SNTAGT. The CDR3 runs 12 residues. CDR3 in amino acids: CASSDRAGEQYF. The CDR3 region has the DNA TGTGCCAGCAGTGACAGGGCGGGCGAGCAGTACTTC.

V usage is TRBV5-1 and J usage is TRBJ2-2, with 7 nucleotides matching TRBD1. The CDR3 totals 15 residues. The ends lost 6 bases at V and 4 bases at J; junction bases unmatched: 9. Germline V lookup: CDR1 SGHRS, CDR2 YFSETQ. CDR3 region: CASKTGQMGTGELFF. DNA for the CDR3: TGCGCCAGCAAAACGGGACAGATGGGCACCGGGGAGCTGTTTTTT.

This clonotype appeared a few times. The gene calls are TRBV20-1 and TRBJ2-7; D is perhaps TRBD1 or TRBD2 (5 bases each). The CDR3 length is 14 residues. Germline V lookup: CDR1 DFQATT, CDR2 SNEGSKA (reference sequence). V was pared by 0 bases and J by 7 bases, with 16 bases between. In DNA form, the CDR3 reads TGCAGTGCTAGAGATCGTGGGACGTTTTTTGAGCAGTACTTC. This gives the protein CSARDRGTFFEQYF.

In DNA form, the CDR3 reads TGTGCCAGCAGCCAAGTGGGAGCCGAAGCTTTCTTT. Protein product: CASSQVGAEAFF. The rearrangement uses TRBV4-2 and TRBJ1-1; D ambiguous. V dropped 1 base and J dropped 8 bases, with 8 bases sitting between them. The CDR3 has 12 residues. CDR1 and CDR2 (germline): LGHNA, YNFKEQ.

The table lists this clonotype with a count of one. The rearrangement links TRBV20-1 to TRBJ1-6; unclear D gene. Germline V lookup: CDR1 DFQATT, CDR2 SNEGSKA (reference sequence). This CDR3 has 13 amino acids. The V end lost 6 bases, the J end lost 7 bases, and 13 bases lay between the germline ends. The CDR3 protein is CSAITYPNSPLHF. In DNA form, the CDR3 reads TGCAGTGCCATTACCTACCCCAATTCACCCCTCCACTTT.

This clonotype was seen more than once but under ten times. V gene TRBV28 combines with J gene TRBJ2-2, with 9 bases lining up with TRBD2. Germline-derived CDR1 and CDR2 are MDHEN and SYDVKM. This CDR3 has 16 residues. The V gene end was trimmed by 4 bases and the J gene end by 1 base; junction bases not matched to a gene: 4. CDR3 in amino acids: CASSSTSGKNTGELFF. Here the CDR3 DNA reads TGTGCCAGCAGTTCGACTAGCGGAAAGAACACCGGGGAGCTGTTTTTT. The full variable domain, its missing parts supplied by reference TRBV28 and TRBJ2-2, is DVKVTQSSRYLVKRTGEKVFLECVQDMDHENMFWYRQDPGLGLRLIYFSYDVKMKEKGDIPEGYSVSREKKERFSLILESASTNQTSMYLCASSSTSGKNTGELFFGEGSRLTVL.

This clonotype came up a few times. The CDR3 loop is CASSQDLTGELFF. CDR3 nucleotide sequence: TGTGCCAGCAGCCAAGATCTGACCGGGGAGCTGTTTTTT. V gene TRBV3-1 combines with J gene TRBJ2-2; D unclear. The CDR3 runs 13 residues. CDR1 LGHDT and CDR2 YNNKEL come from the germline V gene (reference sequence). The ends were cut back, 0 bases at V and 5 bases at J, with 4 bases in the middle.

The table lists this clonotype with a few counts. V and J are TRBV29-1 and TRBJ2-1, with D perhaps being TRBD1 or TRBD2 (6 bases each). Germline V gene sequence: CDR1 SQVTM, CDR2 ANQGSEA. The CDR3 extends over 17 amino acids. Trimming removed 4 bases from V and 3 bases from J, with 22 bases in between. The CDR3 region has the DNA TGCAGCGTTGTAGGGGGGCTCGCAGTCTCAAACTACAATGAGCAGTTCTTC. It codes for CSVVGGLAVSNYNEQFF.

About this clonotype: An end of the junction differs from the germline gene, which may be a read error. The rearrangement joins TRBV6-6 to TRBJ1-1, with 7 bases lining up with TRBD1. The CDR3 sequence is 10 residues long. Germline-derived CDR1 and CDR2 are MNHNY and SVGAGI (reference sequence). CDR3 bases: TGTGCCAGCTTGGACAGGAGCTTAACCTTT. Encoded protein: CASLDRSLTF.

This clonotype has more than one count but fewer than ten. The chain joins TRBV19 to TRBJ2-5, with 7 bases that match TRBD1. Germline CDR1 and CDR2: LNHDA and SQIVND (reference sequence). CDR3 size: 13 residues. V was clipped by 2 bases and J by 4 bases; unmatched bases: 1. The CDR3 spells CASSISGGETQYF. The CDR3 nucleotides are TGTGCCAGTAGTATATCAGGGGGAGAGACCCAGTACTTC.

This clonotype has a handful of counts. The chain links TRBV14 to TRBJ1-1; D is uncertain. Trimming pared 0 bases from V and 5 bases from J, leaving 7 bases between. The length of the CDR3 is 13 residues. Germline CDR1 is SGHDN and CDR2 is FVKESK. The CDR3 DNA is TGTGCCAGCAGCCAAGAGTTGGGGACTGAAGCTTTCTTT. Its translation: CASSQELGTEAFF.

This clonotype was seen a few times. The chain couples TRBV4-1 to TRBJ2-2; perhaps TRBD2 as D (6 bases). Germline CDR1 MGHRA, CDR2 YSYEKL. This CDR3 is built from 14 residues. With 4 bases removed from V and 3 bases from J, the gap between germline ends came to 9 bases. In DNA, the CDR3 is TGCGCCAGCAGCCCAGCGGGCTACACCGGGGAGCTGTTTTTT. Translating gives CASSPAGYTGELFF.

In this sample, this clonotype turned up a few times. This chain joins TRBV29-1 and TRBJ1-2, with D tentatively TRBD1 (5 bases). Germline CDR1 is SQVTM and CDR2 is ANQGSEA. Trimming removed 6 bases from V and 4 bases from J, with 15 bases in between. This CDR3 has 13 residues. CDR3: CSVRRALLYGYTF. CDR3 DNA: TGCAGCGTCCGCAGGGCCCTACTCTATGGCTACACCTTC. The entire variable domain, with the rest obtained from reference TRBV29-1 and TRBJ1-2, is as follows: SAVISQKPSRDICQRGTSLTIQCQVDSQVTMMFWYRQQPGQSLTLIATANQGSEATYESGFVIDKFPISRPNLTFSTLTVSNMSPEDSSIYLCSVRRALLYGYTFGSGTRLTVV.

In its sample, this clonotype was seen a few times. J is TRBJ2-5 and V is TRBV25-1; 9 bases match TRBD2. V trimming: 0 bases; J trimming: 7 bases; junction bases outside the gene matches: 6. In germline, CDR1 is MGHDK, CDR2 SYGVNS. The CDR3 spans 15 residues. The CDR3 DNA reads TGTGCCAGCAGTGAATATGAGGCGGGAGGGGGGACCCAGTACTTC. Translating gives CASSEYEAGGGTQYF. The variable domain in full, with the rest retrieved from reference TRBV25-1 and TRBJ2-5, is EADIYQTPRYLVIGTGKKITLECSQTMGHDKMYWYQQDPGMELHLIHYSYGVNSTEKGDLSSESTVSRIRTEHFPLTLESARPSHTSQYLCASSEYEAGGGTQYFGPGTRLLVL.

This sequence joins TRBV29-1 and TRBJ2-1, with D possibly TRBD1 on 6 matching bases. The CDR3 has 16 amino acids. From germline, CDR1 is SQVTM and CDR2 ANQGSEA. V lost 6 bases to trimming and J lost 8 bases, with 26 bases between them. CDR3 in amino acids: CSVADRTGSGMHEQFF. The DNA for the CDR3 is TGCAGCGTCGCAGATCGCACAGGGAGTGGGATGCATGAGCAGTTCTTC.

The rearrangement links TRBV9 to TRBJ2-2; weak D call: TRBD1 (5 bases). CDR1 and CDR2 (germline): SGDLS, YYNGEE. This CDR3 comprises 16 residues. Trimming stripped 0 bases from V and 1 base from J, with 10 bases between. The CDR3 region is CASSVDGRVNTGELFF. The CDR3 nucleotides read TGTGCCAGCAGCGTAGATGGCAGGGTGAACACCGGGGAGCTGTTTTTT.

This clonotype has only a few counts. CDR3 residues: CSVGGGVNTEAFF. CDR3 nucleotide sequence: TGCAGCGTTGGGGGGGGCGTGAACACTGAAGCTTTCTTT. This sequence joins TRBV29-1 and TRBJ1-1; tentative D call: TRBD1 (6 bases). CDR1 is SQVTM and CDR2 is ANQGSEA in the germline V gene. The germline V and J ends were trimmed by 4 bases and 0 bases, with 9 bases remaining between them. This CDR3 contains 13 residues.

V gene TRBV12-3 or TRBV12-4 combines with J gene TRBJ2-1; D remains ambiguous. The V and J ends lost 5 bases and 0 bases respectively, with 11 bases between them. The CDR3 runs 15 residues. The CDR3 here is CASSIAVLSYNEQFF. CDR3 DNA: TGTGCCAGCAGTATCGCGGTCCTCTCCTACAATGAGCAGTTCTTC.

This chain uses TRBV11-2 with TRBJ2-3; 7 bases align to TRBD2. CDR1 SGHAT and CDR2 FQNNGV come from the germline V gene. The junction had 17 bases not matched to a gene; V was cut back by 5 bases and J by 6 bases. This CDR3 has 17 amino acids. The CDR3 reads CASSPFLAALPADTQYF. CDR3 sequence (DNA): TGTGCCAGCAGCCCCTTTCTAGCGGCCCTTCCAGCGGATACGCAGTATTTT. The whole variable domain, filled in from reference TRBV11-2 and TRBJ2-3, reads EAGVAQSPRYKIIEKRQSVAFWCNPISGHATLYWYQQILGQGPKLLIQFQNNGVVDDSQLPKDRFSAERLKGVDSTLKIQPAKLEDSAVYLCASSPFLAALPADTQYFGPGTRLTVL.

This clonotype was seen a handful of times. This chain links TRBV12-3 or TRBV12-4 with TRBJ2-7; D is uncertain. The CDR3 loop spans 15 amino acids. With 2 bases removed from V and 0 bases from J, the gap between germline ends came to 11 bases. CDR3 protein: CASSLLPTSSYEQYF. The DNA of the CDR3 is TGTGCCAGCAGTTTATTGCCTACCTCCTCCTACGAGCAGTACTTC.

Only one count was recorded for this clonotype. The rearrangement joins TRBV6-2 or TRBV6-3 to TRBJ1-3; D uncertain. CDR1 and CDR2 from the germline V gene are MNHEY and SVGEGT. V shed 0 bases and J shed 0 bases, with 18 bases lying between them. The CDR3 runs 19 residues. The CDR3 spells CASSYSPPSSSLSGNTIYF. The CDR3 nucleotides are TGTGCCAGCAGTTACTCCCCCCCCAGCTCAAGTCTCTCTGGAAACACCATATATTTT.

This clonotype was seen a handful of times. The chain is built from TRBV29-1 and TRBJ1-1, with D tentatively TRBD1 (5 bases). The CDR3 runs to 13 residues. V shed 2 bases and J shed 2 bases, with 9 bases lying between them. From germline, CDR1 is SQVTM and CDR2 ANQGSEA. The CDR3 is CSVELGRNTEAFF. The DNA for the CDR3 is TGCAGCGTTGAATTGGGGCGCAACACTGAAGCTTTCTTT.

The rearrangement uses TRBV2 and TRBJ2-2; 10 bases agree with TRBD2. This CDR3 has 15 amino acids. Germline CDR1 reads SNHLY; CDR2 reads FYNNEI. V shed 8 bases, J shed 6 bases, and the junction held 9 bases outside the gene matches. The CDR3 spells CASARLAGGAGELFF. CDR3 nucleotide sequence: TGTGCCAGCGCCCGACTAGCGGGTGGGGCCGGGGAGCTGTTTTTT.

This clonotype was observed a handful of times. This rearrangement joins TRBV7-8 to TRBJ1-3, with a weak D call TRBD1 (5 bases). This CDR3 comprises 16 residues. The germline V gene encodes CDR1 SGHVS and CDR2 FQNEAQ. Trimming removed 5 bases at V and 6 bases at J, with 20 bases between. CDR3 DNA: TGTGCCAGCAGCCCAACCCACAGGACACGGGAAAACACCATATATTTT. Its protein product is CASSPTHRTRENTIYF.